This T cell receptor beta chain was captured by sequencing in a study of post-analysis software for immune sequencing data. Looking at the study overall: Relapsing-remitting, secondary progressive and progressive-relapsing courses of multiple sclerosis were included. General study findings and limits: The study found TRBV5-6, TRBV5-1 and TRBV20-1 among several TRBV segments more frequent in patients than controls.

Germline-derived CDR1 and CDR2 are DFQATT and SNEGSKA (reference sequence). The CDR3 is 15 residues long. In regard to this clonotype: Antigen specificity is unknown.

Unique molecular identifiers featured in each of the TCR beta cDNA libraries. From the PCR reads, TCRdb called clonotypes with MiXCR, one entry per CDR3 protein. The profile covers over 150,000 distinct CDR3 sequences, with approximately 35% appearing a single time and 25% to 35% taken by the ten largest. The sequencing here drew on blood, taken after autologous hematopoietic stem cell transplantation. V gene TRBV20-1 combines with J gene TRBJ2-7; D remains unclear. The J call may be in error: the DNA end matches TRBJ2-4 better. The source is a girl aged 5 to 17 with multiple sclerosis. The CDR3 loop reads CSASELKGSQNIQYF. The CDR3 DNA follows: TGCAGTGCCAGCGAGCTAAAGGGCTCCCAGAACATTCAGTACTTC.